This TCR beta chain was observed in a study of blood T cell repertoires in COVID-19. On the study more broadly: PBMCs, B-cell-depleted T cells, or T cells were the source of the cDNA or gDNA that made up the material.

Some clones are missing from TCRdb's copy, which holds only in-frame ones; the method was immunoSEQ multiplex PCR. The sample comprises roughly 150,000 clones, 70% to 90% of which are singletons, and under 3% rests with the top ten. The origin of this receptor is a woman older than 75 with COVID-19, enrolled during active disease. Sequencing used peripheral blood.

CDR3 in amino acids: CASSRRPGTGFGNTIYF. The CDR3 nucleotides are TGTGCCAGCAGTCGGCGTCCCGGGACAGGTTTTGGAAACACCATATATTTT. This chain connects TRBV6-6 to TRBJ1-3; 8 bases fit TRBD1. Germline V gene data show CDR1 as MNHNY and CDR2 as SVGAGI (reference sequence). CDR3 size: 17 residues. The junction had 12 bases not matched to a gene; V was cut back by 5 bases and J by 3 bases.